This T cell receptor beta chain emerged from a study of blood T cell repertoires in COVID-19. Study at large: Some COVID-19 samples were acute and others convalescent; all came from the United States, Italy and Spain. PBMCs, B-cell-depleted T cells, or T cells provided the cDNA or gDNA that made up the material.

The CDR3 consists of 15 residues. Germline CDR1 MNHEY, CDR2 SVGAGI. The V end was cut by 8 bases, the J end by 7 bases, with 21 bases between. Per the original methods: Reference gene primer amplification gave nucleated cell count estimates. This table comes from immunoSEQ multiplex PCR, and its TCRdb copy is limited to in-frame clones, with some not included. V, J and clone size are those of that table, while D and trimming were read from the DNA. Of some 220,000 clones listed, about 84% are singletons. Sequencing was done on a sample of peripheral blood. The chain combines TRBV6-5 with TRBJ2-1, with a weak D call TRBD2 (7 bases). The origin of this receptor is a human donor in a cohort sampled during active COVID-19. CDR3 sequence: CASWPAGARLNEQFF. DNA of the CDR3: TGTGCCAGCTGGCCGGCGGGGGCCCGGTTAAATGAGCAGTTCTTC.